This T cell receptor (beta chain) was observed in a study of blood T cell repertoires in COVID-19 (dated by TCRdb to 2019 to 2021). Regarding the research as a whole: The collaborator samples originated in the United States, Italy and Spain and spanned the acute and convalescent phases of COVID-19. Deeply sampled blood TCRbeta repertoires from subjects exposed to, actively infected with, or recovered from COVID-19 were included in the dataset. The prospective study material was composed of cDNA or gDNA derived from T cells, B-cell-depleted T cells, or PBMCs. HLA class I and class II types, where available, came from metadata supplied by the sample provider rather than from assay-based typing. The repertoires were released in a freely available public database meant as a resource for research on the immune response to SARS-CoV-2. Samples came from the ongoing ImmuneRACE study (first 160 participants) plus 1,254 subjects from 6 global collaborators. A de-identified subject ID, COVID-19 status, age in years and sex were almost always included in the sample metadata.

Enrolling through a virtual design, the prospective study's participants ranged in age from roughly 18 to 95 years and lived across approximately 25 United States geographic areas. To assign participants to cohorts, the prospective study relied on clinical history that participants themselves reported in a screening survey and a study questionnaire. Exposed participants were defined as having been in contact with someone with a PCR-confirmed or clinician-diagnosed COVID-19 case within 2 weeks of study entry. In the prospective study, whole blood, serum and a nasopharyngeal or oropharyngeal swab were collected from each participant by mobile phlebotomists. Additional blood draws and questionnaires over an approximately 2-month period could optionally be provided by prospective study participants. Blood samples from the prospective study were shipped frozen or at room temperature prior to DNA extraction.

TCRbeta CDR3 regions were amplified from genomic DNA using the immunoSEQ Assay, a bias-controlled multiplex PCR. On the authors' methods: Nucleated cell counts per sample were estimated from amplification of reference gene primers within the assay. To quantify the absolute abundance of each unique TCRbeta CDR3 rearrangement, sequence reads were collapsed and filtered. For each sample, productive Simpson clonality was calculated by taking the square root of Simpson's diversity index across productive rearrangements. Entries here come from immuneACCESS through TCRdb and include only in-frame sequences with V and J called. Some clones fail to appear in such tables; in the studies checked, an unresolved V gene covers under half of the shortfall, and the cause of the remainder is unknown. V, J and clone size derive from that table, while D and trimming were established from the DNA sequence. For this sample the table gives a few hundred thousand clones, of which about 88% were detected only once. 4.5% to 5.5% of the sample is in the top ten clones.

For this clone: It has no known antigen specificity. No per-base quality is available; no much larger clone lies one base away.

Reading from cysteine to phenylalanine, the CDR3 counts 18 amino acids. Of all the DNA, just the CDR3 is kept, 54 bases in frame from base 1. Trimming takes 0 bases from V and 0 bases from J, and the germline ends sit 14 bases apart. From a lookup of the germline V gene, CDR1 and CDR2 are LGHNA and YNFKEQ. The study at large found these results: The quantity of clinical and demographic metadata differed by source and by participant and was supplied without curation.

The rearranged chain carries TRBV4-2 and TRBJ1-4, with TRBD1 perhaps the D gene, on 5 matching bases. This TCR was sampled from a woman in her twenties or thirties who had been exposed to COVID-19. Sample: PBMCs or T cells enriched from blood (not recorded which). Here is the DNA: TGTGCCAGCAGCCAAGAGGGCAGGGCCCTTGCAACTAATGAAAAACTGTTTTTT. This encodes CASSQEGRALATNEKLFF.